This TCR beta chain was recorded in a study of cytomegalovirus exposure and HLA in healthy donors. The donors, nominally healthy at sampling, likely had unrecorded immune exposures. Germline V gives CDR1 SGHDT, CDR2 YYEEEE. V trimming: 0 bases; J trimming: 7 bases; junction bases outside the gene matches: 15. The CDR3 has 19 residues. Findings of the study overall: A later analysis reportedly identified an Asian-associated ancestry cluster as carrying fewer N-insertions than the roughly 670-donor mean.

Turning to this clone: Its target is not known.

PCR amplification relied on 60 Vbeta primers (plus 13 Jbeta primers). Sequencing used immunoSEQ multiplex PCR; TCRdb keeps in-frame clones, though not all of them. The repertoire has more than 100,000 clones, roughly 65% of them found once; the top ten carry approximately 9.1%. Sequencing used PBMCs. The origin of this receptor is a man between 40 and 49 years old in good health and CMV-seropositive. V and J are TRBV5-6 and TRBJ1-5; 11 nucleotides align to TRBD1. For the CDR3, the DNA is TGTGCCAGCAGCTTGGACAACCGGGACAGGGGGAAATCAGGCCAGCCCCAGCATTTT. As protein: CASSLDNRDRGKSGQPQHF.